The next 18 T cell receptor beta chains were all read from a single sample in a study of cytomegalovirus exposure and HLA in healthy donors. The PCR was carried out with 60 Vbeta primers and 13 Jbeta primers. Using immunoSEQ multiplex PCR, the repertoire was profiled, and TCRdb retains in-frame clones only, with some absent. The table shows about 150,000 clones, with almost 80% occurring only once. Input material: PBMCs. The receptors stem from a male donor in good health and CMV-seronegative.

The table lists this clone with a count of one. The chain has TRBV4-1 and TRBJ2-7; no clear D gene. The germline V and J ends were trimmed by 1 base and 0 bases, with 7 bases remaining between them. CDR1 and CDR2 (germline): MGHRA, YSYEKL. The CDR3 is 14 amino acids. CDR3 DNA sequence: TGCGCCAGCAGCCAAGCTACCCGCTCCTACGAGCAGTACTTC. Translated, it gives CASSQATRSYEQYF.

V gene TRBV6-1 combines with J gene TRBJ1-5, with D hard to call. Looked up from germline, CDR1 is MNHNS and CDR2 is SASEGT. V lost 8 bases and J lost 7, with 15 bases in between. CDR3 length: 13 residues. The CDR3 region is CASDARIGQPQHF. As DNA, the CDR3 is TGTGCCAGCGATGCGCGGATAGGCCAGCCCCAGCATTTT.

The gene calls are TRBV29-1 and TRBJ2-5; possibly TRBD1 for D (5 bases). Trimming took 5 bases from V and 3 from J, leaving 19 bases between them. The germline CDR1 and CDR2 sequences are SQVTM and ANQGSEA. CDR3 length equals 15 residues. The chain's CDR3 is CSVRQLPLPKETQYF. CDR3 coding DNA: TGCAGCGTTCGACAGCTGCCTCTCCCCAAAGAGACCCAGTACTTC.

This clone was recorded once. The chain links TRBV7-3 to TRBJ2-3; tentatively, D is TRBD2 (5 bases). The germline V and J ends were trimmed by 6 bases and 0 bases, with 7 bases remaining between them. This CDR3 spans 13 amino acids. CDR1 and CDR2 from the germline V gene are SGHTA and FQGTGA. CDR3 sequence reads: CASRSGSTDTQYF. CDR3 in DNA: TGTGCCAGCAGGTCGGGGAGCACAGATACGCAGTATTTT.

The rearrangement uses TRBV11-1 and TRBJ1-4; D is perhaps TRBD1 (5 bases). Germline values: CDR1 SGHAT, CDR2 FQDESV (reference sequence). This CDR3 spans 15 amino acids. V gave up 5 bases and J gave up 4 bases, with 14 bases separating them. CDR3 in DNA: TGTGCCAGCAGCCAAAGGGACTTCAATAATGAAAAACTGTTTTTT. This sequence encodes CASSQRDFNNEKLFF.

The chain combines TRBV5-4 with TRBJ2-2; 10 bases match TRBD2. The CDR3 covers 15 residues. Germline values: CDR1 SGHNT, CDR2 YYREEE (reference sequence). V was pared by 4 bases and J by 6 bases, with 6 bases of the junction left unmatched. The CDR3, as DNA: TGTGCCAGCAGCGATCTAGCGGGAGTGTCCGGGGAGCTGTTTTTT. It is translated as CASSDLAGVSGELFF.

The chain has TRBV10-3 and TRBJ2-7, with 8 bases aligning to TRBD1. This CDR3 has 13 residues. CDR1 and CDR2 (germline): ENHRY, SYGVKD. The junction had 7 bases not matched to a gene; V was cut back by 6 bases and J by 6 bases. The CDR3 protein is CAISSGQGGEQYF. CDR3 nucleotides: TGTGCCATCAGCTCAGGACAGGGTGGCGAGCAGTACTTC.

The chain links TRBV6-6 to TRBJ2-7; TRBD2 matches at 12 bases. Germline trimming cut 7 bases from V and 5 bases from J; bases unmatched to any gene: 9. CDR3 length equals 15 residues. Germline V lookup: CDR1 MNHNY, CDR2 SVGAGI (reference sequence). The CDR3 nucleotides are TGTGCCAGCACCTCCCGACTAGCGGGAGTTGACGAGCAGTACTTC. It translates to CASTSRLAGVDEQYF.

Worth noting for this clone: The junction and the germline gene differ at one end; a read error may be behind it. The genes are TRBV7-9 and TRBJ2-7; 7 bases are a match to TRBD1. Germline CDR1 SEHNR, CDR2 FQNEAQ (reference sequence). This CDR3 has 15 residues. CDR3 nucleotides: TGTTCCAGCAGCCACGGGACAGCCATCGGGGTCGAGCAGTACTTC. The encoded protein is CSSSHGTAIGVEQYF.

The chain is built from TRBV5-6 and TRBJ2-7, with TRBD1 as a possible D gene (6 bases). The CDR3 extends over 13 amino acids. V gave up 4 bases and J gave up 2 bases, with 10 bases separating them. Germline loops: CDR1 SGHDT, CDR2 YYEEEE. The CDR3 loop reads CASSPTGTYEQYF. CDR3 nucleotides: TGTGCCAGCAGCCCTACAGGGACCTACGAGCAGTACTTC.

The chain joins TRBV19 to TRBJ1-2; TRBD1 matches at 8 bases. CDR1 and CDR2 (germline): LNHDA, SQIVND (reference sequence). This CDR3 region has 13 residues. V shed 7 bases and J 8 bases; nucleotides not matched to a gene: 9. The CDR3 sequence is CASTETGARGYTF. The CDR3 DNA reads TGTGCCAGTACCGAGACAGGGGCTCGAGGCTACACCTTC.

The gene calls are TRBV4-3 and TRBJ2-7; TRBD2 matches at 9 bases. V was pared by 1 base and J by 4 bases, with 8 bases of the junction left unmatched. Looked up from germline, CDR1 is LGHNA and CDR2 is YSLEER. The CDR3 sequence is 16 residues long. The CDR3 nucleotides are TGCGCCAGCAGCCAAGTGTCGGTAGCGGGAGCGTACGAGCAGTACTTC. As protein: CASSQVSVAGAYEQYF.

V and J are TRBV6-6 and TRBJ1-1; D is uncertain. The V gene lost 5 bases and the J gene lost 2 bases, with 12 bases spanning the gap. The germline CDR1 and CDR2 sequences are MNHNY and SVGAGI (reference sequence). This CDR3 is 14 amino acids long. Here the CDR3 DNA reads TGTGCCAGCAGTGTCCGACGGGGAAACACTGAAGCTTTCTTT. As protein: CASSVRRGNTEAFF.

CDR3 bases: TGTGCCACCAGCAGAGATCTCGGGACAGGGACCACAGATACGCAGTATTTT. This encodes CATSRDLGTGTTDTQYF. The J gene is TRBJ2-3, the V gene TRBV15, with 9 bases aligning to TRBD1. The CDR3 is 17 amino acids. Germline V gives CDR1 LNHNV, CDR2 YYDKDF (reference sequence). Losses at the gene ends were 0 bases for V and 2 bases for J; bases not matched to a gene: 6.

The chain recombines TRBV11-2 with TRBJ2-1; 7 bases agree with TRBD2. This CDR3 is built from 13 residues. V was clipped by 2 bases and J by 10 bases; unmatched bases: 5. The germline CDR1 and CDR2 sequences are SGHAT and FQNNGV. The CDR3 region is CASSLRREGEQFF. Written as DNA, the CDR3 is TGTGCCAGCAGCTTAAGGAGGGAGGGGGAGCAGTTCTTC.

The V call is TRBV6-5, the J call TRBJ2-5; maybe TRBD1 (6 bases). The germline V gene has CDR1 MNHEY and CDR2 SVGAGI. The CDR3 extends over 14 amino acids. Trimming left V 6 bases short and J 5 bases short, with 16 bases between. The CDR3 sequence is CASSHQGTKETQYF. The CDR3 DNA sequence: TGTGCCAGCAGCCACCAAGGGACAAAGGAGACCCAGTACTTC.

The rearrangement joins TRBV2 to TRBJ2-1; D might be TRBD2 (6 bases). The CDR3 has 15 residues. Trimming took 6 bases from V and 0 from J, leaving 12 bases between them. CDR1 is SNHLY, CDR2 FYNNEI, per germline. This CDR3 is CASRREKSSYNEQFF. The CDR3 DNA reads TGTGCCAGCAGACGGGAGAAGAGCTCCTACAATGAGCAGTTCTTC.

V is TRBV10-1 and J is TRBJ2-1; 11 nucleotides align to TRBD1. With 0 bases clipped from V and 7 bases from J, the junction kept 5 bases outside the gene matches. This CDR3 region has 16 residues. The germline V gene encodes CDR1 WNHNN and CDR2 SYGVQD (reference sequence). The CDR3 DNA sequence: TGCGCCAGCAGTGAGTCCCACGGACAGGGGGCTAATGAGCAGTTCTTC. Its translation: CASSESHGQGANEQFF.